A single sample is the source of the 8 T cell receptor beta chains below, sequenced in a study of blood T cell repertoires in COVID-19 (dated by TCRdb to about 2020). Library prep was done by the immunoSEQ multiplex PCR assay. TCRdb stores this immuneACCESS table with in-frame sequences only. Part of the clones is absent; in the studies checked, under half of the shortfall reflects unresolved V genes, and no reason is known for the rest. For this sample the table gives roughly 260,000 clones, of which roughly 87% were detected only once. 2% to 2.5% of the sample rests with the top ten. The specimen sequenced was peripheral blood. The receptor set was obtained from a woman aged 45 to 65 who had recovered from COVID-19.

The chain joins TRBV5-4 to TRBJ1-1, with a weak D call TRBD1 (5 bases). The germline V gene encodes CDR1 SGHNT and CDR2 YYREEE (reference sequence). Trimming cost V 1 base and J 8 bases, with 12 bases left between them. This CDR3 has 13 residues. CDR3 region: CASSLPDGGEAFF. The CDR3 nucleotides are TGTGCCAGCAGCTTGCCGGATGGGGGGGAAGCTTTCTTT.

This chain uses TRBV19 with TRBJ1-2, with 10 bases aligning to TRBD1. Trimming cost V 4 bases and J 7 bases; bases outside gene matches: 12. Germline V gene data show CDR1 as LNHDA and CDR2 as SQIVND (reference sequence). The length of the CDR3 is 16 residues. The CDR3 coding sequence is TGTGCCAGTAGTACACGCGGCGGACAGGGGGTTGGTGGCTACACCTTC. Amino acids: CASSTRGGQGVGGYTF.

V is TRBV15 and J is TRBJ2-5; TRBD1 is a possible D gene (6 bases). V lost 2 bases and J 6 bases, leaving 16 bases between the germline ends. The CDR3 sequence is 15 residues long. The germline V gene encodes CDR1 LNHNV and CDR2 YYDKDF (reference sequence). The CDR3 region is CATSRNTGSQKTQYF. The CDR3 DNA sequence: TGTGCCACCAGCAGAAACACAGGGTCGCAGAAGACCCAGTACTTC.

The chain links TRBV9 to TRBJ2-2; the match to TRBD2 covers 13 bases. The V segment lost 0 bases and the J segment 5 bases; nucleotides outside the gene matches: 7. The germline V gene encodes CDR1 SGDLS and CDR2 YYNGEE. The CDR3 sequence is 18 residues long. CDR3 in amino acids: CASSVAGGLAGYTGELFF. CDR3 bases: TGTGCCAGCAGCGTAGCCGGGGGACTAGCGGGATATACCGGGGAGCTGTTTTTT. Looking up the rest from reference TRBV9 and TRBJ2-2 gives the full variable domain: DSGVTQTPKHLITATGQRVTLRCSPRSGDLSVYWYQQSLDQGLQFLIQYYNGEERAKGNILERFSAQQFPDLHSELNLSSLELGDSALYFCASSVAGGLAGYTGELFFGEGSRLTVL.

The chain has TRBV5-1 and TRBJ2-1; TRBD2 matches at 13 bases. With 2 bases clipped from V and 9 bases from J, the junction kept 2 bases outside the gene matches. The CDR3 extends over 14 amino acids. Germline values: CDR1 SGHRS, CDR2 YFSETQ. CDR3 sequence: CASSLRTSGGEQFF. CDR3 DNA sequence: TGCGCCAGCAGCTTAAGGACTAGCGGGGGTGAGCAGTTCTTC.

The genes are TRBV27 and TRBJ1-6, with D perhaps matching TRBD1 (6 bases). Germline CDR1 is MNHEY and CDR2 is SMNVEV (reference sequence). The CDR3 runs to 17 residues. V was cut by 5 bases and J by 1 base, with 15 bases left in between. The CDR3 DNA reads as TGTGCCAGCAGTGCGACAGGCAGCAGATCCTATAATTCACCCCTCCACTTT. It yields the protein CASSATGSRSYNSPLHF.

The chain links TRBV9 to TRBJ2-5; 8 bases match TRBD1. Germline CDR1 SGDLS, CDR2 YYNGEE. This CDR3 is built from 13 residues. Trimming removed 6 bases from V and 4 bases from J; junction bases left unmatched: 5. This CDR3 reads CASTRDRGETQYF. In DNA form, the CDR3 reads TGTGCCAGCACAAGAGACAGGGGAGAGACCCAGTACTTC. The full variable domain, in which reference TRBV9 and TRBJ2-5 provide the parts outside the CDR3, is DSGVTQTPKHLITATGQRVTLRCSPRSGDLSVYWYQQSLDQGLQFLIQYYNGEERAKGNILERFSAQQFPDLHSELNLSSLELGDSALYFCASTRDRGETQYFGPGTRLLVL.

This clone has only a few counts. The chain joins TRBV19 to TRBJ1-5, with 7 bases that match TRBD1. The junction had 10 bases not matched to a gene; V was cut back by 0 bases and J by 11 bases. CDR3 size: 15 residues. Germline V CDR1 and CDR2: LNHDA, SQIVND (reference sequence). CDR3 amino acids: CASSIDWDSPGSQHF. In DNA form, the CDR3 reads TGTGCCAGTAGTATAGATTGGGACAGCCCGGGATCCCAGCATTTT.